This is a list of T cell receptor beta chains from one sample in a study of identical twins. TCRdb re-called the 5' RACE reads through MiXCR, storing one row per CDR3 protein. The sample lists approximately 670,000 distinct CDR3 sequences, around 5.7% occurring once. Input material: naive T cells sorted from blood. These receptors were collected from a man between 18 and 29 years old in good health. Both conserved end residues are part of each CDR3. Fields, in order: J gene, V gene, clone size, D gene, CDR3 protein, CDR3 DNA. D genes are given only for firm matches. Clone size is shown for a subset of rows, as once, few, many or a class of expanded clone.

TRBJ2-2 | TRBV6-1 | . | TRBD1 | CASIPRPGQVVTGELFF | TGTGCCAGCATTCCGAGGCCGGGACAGGTGGTCACCGGGGAGCTGTTTTTT
TRBJ2-4 | TRBV4-2 | many | . | CASSQAPLEGSPAKNIQYF | TGTGCCAGCAGCCAAGCTCCCCTAGAGGGGTCCCCGGCCAAAAACATTCAGTACTTC
TRBJ1-6 | TRBV4-3 | many | . | CASSSHGTSNNSPLHF | TGCGCCAGCAGCAGCCATGGCACCTCGAATAATTCACCCCTCCACTTT
TRBJ1-4 | TRBV12-3/TRBV12-4 | . | TRBD1 | CASSSLGQGREKLFF | TGTGCCAGCAGTTCACTCGGACAGGGAAGGGAAAAACTGTTTTTT
TRBJ2-7 | TRBV29-1 | . | . | CSVELEGNYEQYF | TGCAGCGTTGAACTAGAGGGAAACTACGAGCAGTACTTC
TRBJ2-1 | TRBV5-1 | many | TRBD2 | CASSVGLGNEQFF | TGCGCCAGCAGCGTGGGACTAGGGAATGAGCAGTTCTTC
TRBJ2-3 | TRBV6-5 | . | TRBD2 | CASRSTSGTSTDTQYF | TGTGCCAGCAGATCGACTAGCGGGACTAGCACAGATACGCAGTATTTT
TRBJ2-7 | TRBV5-1 | many | . | CASRPTVPYEQYF | TGCGCCAGCCGCCCAACTGTGCCCTACGAGCAGTACTTC
TRBJ2-1 | TRBV9 | few | TRBD2 | CASSIGGLAGGEQFF | TGTGCCAGCAGTATCGGGGGACTAGCGGGAGGGGAGCAGTTCTTC
TRBJ2-1 | TRBV11-3 | few | TRBD2 | CASSSAGTSGNEQFF | TGTGCCAGCTCGAGCGCCGGGACTAGCGGCAATGAGCAGTTCTTC
TRBJ2-5 | TRBV4-1 | . | . | CASSQVLSRQAGIQETQYF | TGCGCCAGCAGCCAAGTATTATCCCGCCAGGCAGGGATACAAGAGACCCAGTACTTC
TRBJ2-1 | TRBV7-2 | few | TRBD2 | CASSFGLARNEQFF | TGTGCCAGCAGCTTCGGACTAGCTCGGAATGAGCAGTTCTTC
TRBJ2-1 | TRBV12-3/TRBV12-4 | many | . | CASSFGTLQFF | TGTGCCAGCAGTTTTGGAACACTCCAATTCTTC
TRBJ2-3 | TRBV10-3 | many | . | CAISESNRRTDTQYF | TGTGCCATCAGTGAGTCAAACCGGCGCACAGATACGCAGTATTTT
TRBJ2-1 | TRBV5-6 | . | . | CASSGLRVAIPNEQFF | TGTGCCAGCAGCGGGTTGCGGGTCGCGATCCCCAATGAGCAGTTCTTC
TRBJ2-1 | TRBV29-1 | many | TRBD2 | CSVGLAGKQFF | TGCAGCGTGGGGCTAGCGGGAAAGCAGTTCTTC
TRBJ1-1 | TRBV5-1 | . | . | CASGGRDPGPEAFF | TGCGCCAGCGGCGGCCGGGACCCTGGGCCTGAAGCTTTCTTT
TRBJ2-5 | TRBV24-1 | few | . | CATSDFGRSAQETQYF | TGTGCCACCAGTGATTTCGGACGGAGCGCCCAGGAGACCCAGTACTTC
TRBJ2-3 | TRBV6-1 | few | . | CASMSVRSSTDTQYF | TGTGCCAGCATGAGTGTGAGGAGTTCCACAGATACGCAGTATTTT
TRBJ1-5 | TRBV3-1 | . | . | CASSQTTQAYQPQHF | TGTGCCAGCAGCCAAACGACCCAGGCGTATCAGCCCCAGCATTTT
TRBJ2-3 | TRBV20-1 | many | TRBD2 | CSAREPGLAVTSTDTQYF | TGCAGTGCTAGAGAACCGGGACTAGCGGTTACTAGCACAGATACGCAGTATTTT
TRBJ2-3 | TRBV20-1 | many | TRBD2 | CRIQRDSPTDTQYF | TGCAGGATCCAGCGGGATTCCCCCACAGATACGCAGTATTTT
TRBJ2-3 | TRBV15 | many | . | CATSREGRDDTQYF | TGTGCCACCAGCAGAGAGGGACGTGACGATACGCAGTATTTT
TRBJ2-7 | TRBV7-9 | few | . | CASSITDYEQYF | TGTGCCAGCTCTATCACTGACTACGAGCAGTACTTC
TRBJ1-1 | TRBV7-9 | . | . | CASSYDPGTEAFF | TGTGCCAGCAGCTACGACCCCGGGACTGAAGCTTTCTTT
TRBJ2-2 | TRBV5-1 | many | TRBD1 | CASSFEASDRGAGELFF | TGCGCCAGCAGCTTTGAAGCGTCGGACAGGGGAGCCGGGGAGCTGTTTTTT
TRBJ2-7 | TRBV6-2/TRBV6-3 | many | . | CASSPLGEQYF | TGTGCCAGCAGTCCCCTGGGCGAGCAGTACTTC
TRBJ2-3 | TRBV10-3 | . | . | CAFGQSTDTQYF | TGTGCCTTCGGACAGAGCACAGATACGCAGTATTTT
TRBJ2-2 | TRBV9 | many | TRBD1 | CASSGGQSIVSGELFF | TGTGCCAGCAGCGGGGGACAGTCTATTGTTTCCGGGGAGCTGTTTTTT
TRBJ2-1 | TRBV10-3 | many | . | CANSGNEQFF | TGTGCTAACTCAGGGAATGAGCAGTTCTTC
TRBJ1-2 | TRBV12-3/TRBV12-4 | many | . | CASSLPGRHGYTF | TGTGCCAGCAGTTTACCGGGACGGCATGGCTACACCTTC
TRBJ2-3 | TRBV7-2 | . | . | CASSYGLGTDTQYF | TGTGCCAGCAGTTACGGTTTGGGCACAGATACGCAGTATTTT
TRBJ2-1 | TRBV7-9 | few | TRBD2 | CASSLNRGSDDEQFF | TGTGCCAGCAGCTTGAATCGCGGGAGTGACGATGAGCAGTTCTTC
TRBJ2-1 | TRBV24-1 | many | . | CATSDLRADRSSYNEQFF | TGTGCCACCAGTGATTTGCGAGCTGACAGGAGCTCCTACAATGAGCAGTTCTTC
TRBJ1-1 | TRBV12-3/TRBV12-4 | many | TRBD1 | CASSFSGTGSEAFF | TGTGCCAGCAGTTTCTCCGGGACAGGGTCTGAAGCTTTCTTT
TRBJ2-5 | TRBV12-3/TRBV12-4 | few | TRBD1 | CASRDRVGGPETQYF | TGTGCCAGCAGGGACAGGGTAGGAGGGCCCGAGACCCAGTACTTC
TRBJ1-5 | TRBV5-6 | many | . | CASSLAGVTGRQPQHF | TGTGCCAGCAGCTTGGCCGGAGTAACAGGGCGACAGCCCCAGCATTTT
TRBJ1-1 | TRBV27 | few | . | CASSLGGEGWTEAFF | TGTGCCAGCAGTTTAGGGGGGGAAGGGTGGACTGAAGCTTTCTTT
TRBJ2-2 | TRBV2 | . | TRBD1 | CASRTGILIGELFF | TGTGCCAGTAGGACAGGGATTTTAATTGGGGAGCTGTTTTTT
TRBJ2-5 | TRBV6-2/TRBV6-3 | . | . | CASRPLGTETQYF | TGTGCCAGCAGACCCCTTGGAACAGAGACCCAGTACTTC
TRBJ2-1 | TRBV5-5 | . | TRBD1 | CASRSGTGGYNEQFF | TGTGCCAGCAGGTCCGGGACAGGGGGCTACAATGAGCAGTTCTTC
TRBJ2-1 | TRBV20-1 | many | . | CARAGLGYEQFF | TGCGCCCGGGCGGGACTTGGGTATGAGCAGTTCTTC
TRBJ2-3 | TRBV20-1 | many | . | CSAQLVVRGDTQYF | TGCAGTGCCCAGCTAGTCGTGAGGGGAGATACGCAGTATTTT
TRBJ1-4 | TRBV9 | many | TRBD1 | CASSPGTGGIEKLFF | TGTGCCAGCAGCCCCGGGACAGGGGGCATTGAAAAACTGTTTTTT
TRBJ1-1 | TRBV11-2 | few | . | CASSLKEGGGTEAFF | TGTGCCAGCAGCTTGAAGGAGGGGGGAGGCACTGAAGCTTTCTTT
TRBJ1-5 | TRBV12-3/TRBV12-4 | many | . | CASSRDNNQPQHF | TGTGCCAGCAGTCGGGACAACAATCAGCCCCAGCATTTT
TRBJ2-2 | TRBV10-3 | many | TRBD2 | CAISERAGASGELFF | TGTGCCATCAGTGAAAGAGCGGGAGCTTCCGGGGAGCTGTTTTTT
TRBJ2-7 | TRBV11-1 | many | . | CASSITGKVVYF | TGTGCCAGCAGCATTACCGGGAAGGTTGTGTACTTC
TRBJ2-2 | TRBV11-2 | few | TRBD2 | CASSWTSGLAGGTGELFF | TGTGCCAGCAGCTGGACCTCGGGACTAGCGGGAGGAACCGGGGAGCTGTTTTTT
TRBJ2-1 | TRBV7-9 | . | TRBD1 | CASSLAATGGGHEQFF | TGTGCCAGCAGCTTAGCGGCGACAGGGGGTGGTCATGAGCAGTTCTTC
TRBJ1-1 | TRBV18 | . | TRBD1 | CASSPQGAAEAFF | TGTGCCAGCTCACCACAGGGGGCGGCTGAAGCTTTCTTT
TRBJ1-1 | TRBV7-6 | many | . | CASSFPENTEAFF | TGTGCCAGCAGCTTCCCCGAGAACACTGAAGCTTTCTTT
TRBJ1-1 | TRBV15 | many | TRBD1 | CATSTYRTGNTEAFF | TGTGCCACCAGCACATACCGGACAGGGAACACTGAAGCTTTCTTT
TRBJ1-3 | TRBV19 | . | . | CASSVRSVSGNTIYF | TGTGCCAGTAGTGTCCGTTCGGTCTCTGGAAACACCATATATTTT
TRBJ2-3 | TRBV27 | few | TRBD2 | CASSPYAGTSGPSTDTQYF | TGTGCCAGCAGTCCGTACGCCGGGACTAGCGGACCTAGCACAGATACGCAGTATTTT